The clone carrying this T cell receptor (beta chain) was recorded only once. In the authors' workflow: Cell counts per sample came from amplifying reference gene primers. TCRdb's table, derived via immunoSEQ multiplex PCR, lists solely in-frame clones and lacks some. That table supplies the V and J calls and clone size; D and trimming were determined from the DNA. The sample lists 75,000 to 100,000 clones, 75% to 85% occurring once. The data derive from a study of blood T cell repertoires in COVID-19. Study overall: Donors in the United States, Italy and Spain gave samples during acute or convalescent COVID-19.

The V gene's germline CDR1 is SGHTS and CDR2 YDEGEE. V was pared by 0 bases and J by 6 bases, with 0 bases of the junction left unmatched. The CDR3 totals 13 residues. The rearrangement uses TRBV5-8 and TRBJ2-1; the match to TRBD1 covers 7 bases. Sequenced input: peripheral blood. This receptor was taken from a woman aged 80 or over with acute or convalescent COVID-19. The CDR3 spells CASSLDRGNEQFF. CDR3 nucleotide sequence: TGTGCCAGCAGCTTGGACAGGGGCAATGAGCAGTTCTTC.